The 12 T cell receptor beta chains below were found in one sample sequenced in a study of T cell responses to AZD1222 COVID-19 vaccine. Profiling relied on immunoSEQ multiplex PCR, and the TCRdb table lists in-frame clones only, not all of them. In the table there are 130,000 or so clones, 80% to 90% of which are singletons. Source: peripheral blood, taken 28 days after the second AZD1222 dose. The receptors were sampled from an adult who received the AZD1222 COVID-19 vaccine.

The chain has TRBV11-2 and TRBJ2-1, with TRBD2 identical over 9 bases. The germline V gene has CDR1 SGHAT and CDR2 FQNNGV. V shed 1 base, J shed 9 bases, and the junction held 16 bases outside the gene matches. There are 18 residues in the CDR3. Here the CDR3 reads CASSLVWTSVSLSGEQFF. Written as DNA, the CDR3 is TGTGCCAGCAGCTTAGTCTGGACTAGCGTATCTCTTAGTGGTGAGCAGTTCTTC.

The chain recombines TRBV18 with TRBJ2-3, with TRBD2 matching 9 bases. The CDR3 spans 16 residues. With 3 bases clipped from V and 0 bases from J, the junction kept 4 bases outside the gene matches. The germline V gene has CDR1 KGHSH and CDR2 LQKENI. The CDR3 DNA is TGTGCCAGCTCACCGTCCGGACTAGCGAGCACAGATACGCAGTATTTT. Protein product: CASSPSGLASTDTQYF.

The chain has TRBV5-8 and TRBJ1-2; tentative D call: TRBD1 (6 bases). V lost 4 bases and J 4 bases, leaving 14 bases between the germline ends. CDR1 SGHTS and CDR2 YDEGEE come from the germline V gene. The CDR3 loop spans 14 amino acids. DNA of the CDR3: TGTGCCAGCAGCGGAATGACAGGTTTCTATGGCTACACCTTC. Its protein product is CASSGMTGFYGYTF.

This clone was recorded only once. The chain uses TRBV18 and TRBJ1-1; D ambiguous. Germline loops: CDR1 KGHSH, CDR2 LQKENI. V was pared by 5 bases and J by 1 base, with 17 bases between. This CDR3 contains 16 residues. This chain's CDR3 is CASSFPSRLENTEAFF. DNA for the CDR3: TGTGCCAGCTCATTCCCGTCCAGGCTGGAGAACACTGAAGCTTTCTTT.

The CDR3 loop is CASSPQPGGNTEAFF. CDR3 DNA: TGTGCCAGCAGCCCGCAGCCGGGAGGGAACACTGAAGCTTTCTTT. V is TRBV7-9 and J is TRBJ1-1; D unresolved. The CDR3 extends over 15 amino acids. V shed 5 bases and J shed 1 base, with 14 bases lying between them. Germline V gene lookup returns CDR1 SEHNR and CDR2 FQNEAQ (reference sequence). Complete variable domain (other parts from reference TRBV7-9 and TRBJ1-1): DTGVSQNPRHKITKRGQNVTFRCDPISEHNRLYWYRQTLGQGPEFLTYFQNEAQLEKSRLLSDRFSAERPKGSFSTLEIQRTEQGDSAMYLCASSPQPGGNTEAFFGQGTRLTVV.

This clone was counted a few times. The rearrangement uses TRBV15 and TRBJ2-7, with 7 bases fitting TRBD2. V dropped 5 bases and J dropped 1; count of bases not matched to a gene: 5. Germline CDR1 LNHNV, CDR2 YYDKDF (reference sequence). CDR3 length: 14 residues. The CDR3 loop is CATSGGGSSYEQYF. CDR3 coding DNA: TGTGCCACCAGCGGAGGCGGGAGTTCCTACGAGCAGTACTTC.

The chain links TRBV27 to TRBJ1-4; 8 nucleotides agree with TRBD1. V lost 6 bases, J lost 2 bases, and 5 bases stayed unmatched. Germline V gene data show CDR1 as MNHEY and CDR2 as SMNVEV (reference sequence). This CDR3 has 15 amino acids. The CDR3 loop reads CASRAWTGTNEKLFF. The DNA of the CDR3 is TGTGCCAGCAGGGCATGGACAGGGACTAATGAAAAACTGTTTTTT. The whole variable domain, filled in from reference TRBV27 and TRBJ1-4, reads EAQVTQNPRYLITVTGKKLTVTCSQNMNHEYMSWYRQDPGLGLRQIYYSMNVEVTDKGDVPEGYKVSRKEKRNFPLILESPSPNQTSLYFCASRAWTGTNEKLFFGSGTQLSVL.

The genes are TRBV19 and TRBJ2-7; D unclear. Trimming shortened V by 5 bases and J by 2 bases, and 10 bases separated the two germline ends. The CDR3 has 13 residues. Germline CDR1 is LNHDA and CDR2 is SQIVND (reference sequence). CDR3 residues: CASSVSRAYEQYF. The CDR3 coding sequence is TGTGCCAGTAGTGTCTCCCGAGCCTACGAGCAGTACTTC.

This chain joins TRBV3-1 (or the pseudogene TRBV3-2) and TRBJ2-7, with D possibly TRBD1 on 6 matching bases. This CDR3 spans 13 amino acids. V was shortened by 2 bases and J by 6 bases, with 11 bases between the two germline ends. Per the germline V gene, CDR1 is LGHDT and CDR2 is YNNKEL (reference sequence). CDR3 amino acids: CASSQSLGGEQYF. In DNA, the CDR3 is TGTGCCAGCAGCCAAAGCTTAGGGGGCGAGCAGTACTTC.

The chain has TRBV4-3 and TRBJ2-2; D is undetermined. This CDR3 contains 17 residues. Per germline, CDR1 LGHNA and CDR2 YSLEER. Trimming removed 4 bases from V and 4 bases from J, with 19 bases in between. CDR3 bases: TGCGCCAGCAGCCGCCAAAAGGGCAAGGGCATCACCGGGGAGCTGTTTTTT. This sequence encodes CASSRQKGKGITGELFF.

V is TRBV19 and J is TRBJ1-1; D unclear. V shed 5 bases and J shed 2 bases, with 9 bases lying between them. The CDR3 is 13 amino acids. Germline CDR1 reads LNHDA; CDR2 reads SQIVND (reference sequence). The chain's CDR3 is CASSFRYNTEAFF. The DNA for the CDR3 is TGTGCCAGTAGTTTCCGTTACAACACTGAAGCTTTCTTT.

Comments on this clone: Compared with germline, one end of the junction differs, possibly owing to a read error. The chain recombines TRBV5-1 with TRBJ2-7, with 12 bases that match TRBD2. Germline V CDR1 and CDR2: SGHRS, YFSETQ. This CDR3 is built from 15 residues. The CDR3 sequence is CASSGGTSGPSQMDF. CDR3 nucleotide sequence: TGCGCCAGCAGTGGGGGGACTAGCGGGCCCAGTCAGATGGACTTC.